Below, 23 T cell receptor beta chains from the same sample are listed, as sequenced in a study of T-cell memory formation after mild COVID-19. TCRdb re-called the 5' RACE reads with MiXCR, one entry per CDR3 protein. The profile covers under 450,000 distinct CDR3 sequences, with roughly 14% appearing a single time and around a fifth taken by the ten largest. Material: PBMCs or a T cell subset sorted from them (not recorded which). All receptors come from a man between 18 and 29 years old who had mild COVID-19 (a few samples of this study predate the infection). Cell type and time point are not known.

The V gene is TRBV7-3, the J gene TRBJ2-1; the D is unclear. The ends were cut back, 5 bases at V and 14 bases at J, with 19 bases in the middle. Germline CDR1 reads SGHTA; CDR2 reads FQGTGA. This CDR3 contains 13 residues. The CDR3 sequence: CASSLQLAGPEFF. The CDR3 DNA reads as TGTGCCAGCAGCCTCCAATTGGCCGGGCCAGAGTTCTTC.

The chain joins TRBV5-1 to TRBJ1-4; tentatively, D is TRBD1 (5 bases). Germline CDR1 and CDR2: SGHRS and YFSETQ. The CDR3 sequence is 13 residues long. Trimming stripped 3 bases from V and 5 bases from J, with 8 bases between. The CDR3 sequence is CASSSGRNEKLFF. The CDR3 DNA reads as TGCGCCAGCAGCTCGGGACGGAATGAAAAACTGTTTTTT.

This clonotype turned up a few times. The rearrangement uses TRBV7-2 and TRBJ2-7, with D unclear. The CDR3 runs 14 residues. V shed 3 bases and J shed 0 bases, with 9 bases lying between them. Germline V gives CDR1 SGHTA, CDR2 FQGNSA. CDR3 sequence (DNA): TGTGCCAGCAGCTTCGTAGCAGTCTCCTACGAGCAGTACTTC. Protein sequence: CASSFVAVSYEQYF.

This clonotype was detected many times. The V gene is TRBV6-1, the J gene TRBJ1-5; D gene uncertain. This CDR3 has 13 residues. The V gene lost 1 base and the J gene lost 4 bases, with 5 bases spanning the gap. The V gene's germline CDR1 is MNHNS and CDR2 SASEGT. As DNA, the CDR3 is TGTGCCAGCAGTGAAGTGGGAAATCAGCCCCAGCATTTT. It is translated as CASSEVGNQPQHF.

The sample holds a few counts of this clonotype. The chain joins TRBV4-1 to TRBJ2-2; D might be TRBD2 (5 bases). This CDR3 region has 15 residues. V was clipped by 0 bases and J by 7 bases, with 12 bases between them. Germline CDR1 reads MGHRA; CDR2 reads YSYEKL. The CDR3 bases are TGCGCCAGCAGCCAAGAGCCGGGGTACGTCGGGGAGCTGTTTTTT. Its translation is CASSQEPGYVGELFF.

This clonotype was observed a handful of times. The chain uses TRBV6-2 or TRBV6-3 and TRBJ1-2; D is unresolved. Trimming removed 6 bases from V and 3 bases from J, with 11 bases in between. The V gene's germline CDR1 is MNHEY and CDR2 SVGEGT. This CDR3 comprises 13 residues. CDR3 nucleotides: TGTGCCAGCAGGGAGGAATCGTACTATGGCTACACCTTC. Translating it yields CASREESYYGYTF.

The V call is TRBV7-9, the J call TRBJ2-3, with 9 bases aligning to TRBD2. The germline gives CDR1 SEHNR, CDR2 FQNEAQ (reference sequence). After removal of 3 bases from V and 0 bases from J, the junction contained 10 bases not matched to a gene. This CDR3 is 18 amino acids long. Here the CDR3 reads CASSFSGGLHSSTDTQYF. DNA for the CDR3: TGTGCCAGCAGCTTCAGCGGGGGGTTACATTCTAGCACAGATACGCAGTATTTT.

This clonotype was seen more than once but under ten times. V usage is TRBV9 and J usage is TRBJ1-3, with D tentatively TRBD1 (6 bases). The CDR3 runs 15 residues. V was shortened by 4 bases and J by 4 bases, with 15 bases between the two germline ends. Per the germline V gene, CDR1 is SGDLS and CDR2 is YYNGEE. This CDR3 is CASSPWTAPGNTIYF. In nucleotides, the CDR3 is TGTGCCAGCAGCCCGTGGACAGCCCCGGGAAACACCATATATTTT. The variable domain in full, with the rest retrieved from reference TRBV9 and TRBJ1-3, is DSGVTQTPKHLITATGQRVTLRCSPRSGDLSVYWYQQSLDQGLQFLIQYYNGEERAKGNILERFSAQQFPDLHSELNLSSLELGDSALYFCASSPWTAPGNTIYFGEGSWLTVV.

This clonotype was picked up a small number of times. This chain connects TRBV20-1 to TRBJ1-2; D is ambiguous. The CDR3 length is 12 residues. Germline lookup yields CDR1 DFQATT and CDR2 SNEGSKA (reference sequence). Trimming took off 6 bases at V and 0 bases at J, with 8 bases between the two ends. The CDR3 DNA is TGCAGTGCCTGGTCAGCTAACTATGGCTACACCTTC. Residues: CSAWSANYGYTF.

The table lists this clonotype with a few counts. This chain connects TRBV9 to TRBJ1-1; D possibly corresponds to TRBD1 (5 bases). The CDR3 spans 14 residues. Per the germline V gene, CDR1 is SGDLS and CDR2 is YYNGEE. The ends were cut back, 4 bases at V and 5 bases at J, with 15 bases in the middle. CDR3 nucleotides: TGTGCCAGCAGCCCAGTGGGGGGTAGGACTGAAGCTTTCTTT. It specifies CASSPVGGRTEAFF.

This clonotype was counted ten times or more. The DNA for the CDR3 is TGTGCCAGCAGCTTAGCGAAGGGTCCGAACACTGAAGCTTTCTTT. It codes for CASSLAKGPNTEAFF. The chain joins TRBV7-9 to TRBJ1-1; D is undetermined. The V and J ends lost 0 bases and 1 base respectively, with 9 bases between them. Germline lookup yields CDR1 SEHNR and CDR2 FQNEAQ (reference sequence). This CDR3 contains 15 residues.

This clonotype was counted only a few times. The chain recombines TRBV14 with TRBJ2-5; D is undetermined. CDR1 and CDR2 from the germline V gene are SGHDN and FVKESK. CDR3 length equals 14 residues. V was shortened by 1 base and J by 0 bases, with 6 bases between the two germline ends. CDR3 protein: CASSQGRYQETQYF. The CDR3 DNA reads TGTGCCAGCAGCCAAGGGCGGTACCAAGAGACCCAGTACTTC.

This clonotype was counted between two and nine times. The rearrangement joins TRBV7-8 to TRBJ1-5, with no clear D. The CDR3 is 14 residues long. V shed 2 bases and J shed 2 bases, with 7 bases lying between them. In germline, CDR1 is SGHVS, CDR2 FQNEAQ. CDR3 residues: CASSLIRGNQPQHF. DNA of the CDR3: TGTGCCAGCAGCTTAATCCGTGGCAATCAGCCCCAGCATTTT.

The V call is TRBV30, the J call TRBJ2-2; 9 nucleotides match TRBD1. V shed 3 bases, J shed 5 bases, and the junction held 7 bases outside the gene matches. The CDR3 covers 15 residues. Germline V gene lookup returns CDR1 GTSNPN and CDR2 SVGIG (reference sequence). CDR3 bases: TGTGCCTGGAGAGTAGGGACAGGGCGTACCGGGGAGCTGTTTTTT. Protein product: CAWRVGTGRTGELFF.

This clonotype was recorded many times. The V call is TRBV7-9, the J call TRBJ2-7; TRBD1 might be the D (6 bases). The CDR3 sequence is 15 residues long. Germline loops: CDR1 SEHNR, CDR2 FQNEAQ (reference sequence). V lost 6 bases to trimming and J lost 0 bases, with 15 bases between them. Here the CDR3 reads CASSPRPGDSYEQYF. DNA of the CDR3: TGTGCCAGCAGTCCCCGTCCAGGGGACTCCTACGAGCAGTACTTC.

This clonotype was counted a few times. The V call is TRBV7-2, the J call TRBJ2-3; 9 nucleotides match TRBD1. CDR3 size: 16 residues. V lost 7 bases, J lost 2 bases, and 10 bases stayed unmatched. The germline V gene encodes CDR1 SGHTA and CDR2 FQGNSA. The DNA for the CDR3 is TGTGCCAGCACCCAATTCGGGACAGGGAACACAGATACGCAGTATTTT. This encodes CASTQFGTGNTDTQYF.

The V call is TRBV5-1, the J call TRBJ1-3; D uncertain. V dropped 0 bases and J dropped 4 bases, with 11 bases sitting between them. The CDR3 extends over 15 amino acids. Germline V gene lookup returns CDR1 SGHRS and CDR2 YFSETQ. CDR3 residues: CASSLDRETGNTIYF. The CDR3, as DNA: TGCGCCAGCAGCTTGGATCGGGAAACGGGAAACACCATATATTTT.

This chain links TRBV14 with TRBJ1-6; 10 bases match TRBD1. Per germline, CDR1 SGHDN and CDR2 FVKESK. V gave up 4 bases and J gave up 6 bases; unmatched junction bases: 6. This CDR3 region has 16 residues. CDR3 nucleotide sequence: TGTGCCAGCAGCCCAGGTGGGACAGGGGCTAATTCACCCCTCCACTTT. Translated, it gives CASSPGGTGANSPLHF.

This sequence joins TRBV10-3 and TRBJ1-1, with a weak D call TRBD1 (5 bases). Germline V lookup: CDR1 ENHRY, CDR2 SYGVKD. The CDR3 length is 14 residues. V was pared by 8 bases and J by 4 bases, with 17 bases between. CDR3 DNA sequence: TGTGCCATCTATCATTCGGGGGAAGGCACTGAAGCTTTCTTT. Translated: CAIYHSGEGTEAFF.

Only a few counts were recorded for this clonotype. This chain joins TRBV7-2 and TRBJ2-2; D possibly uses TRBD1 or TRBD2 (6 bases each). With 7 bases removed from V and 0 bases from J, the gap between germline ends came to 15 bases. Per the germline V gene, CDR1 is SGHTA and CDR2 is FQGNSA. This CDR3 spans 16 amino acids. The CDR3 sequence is CASTPNGGANTGELFF. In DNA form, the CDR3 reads TGTGCCAGCACCCCCAACGGGGGCGCGAACACCGGGGAGCTGTTTTTT.

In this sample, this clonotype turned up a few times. CDR3 region: CASSFGTGVEAFF. The CDR3, as DNA: TGTGCCAGCAGTTTTGGGACAGGAGTAGAAGCTTTCTTT. The chain carries TRBV12-3 or TRBV12-4 and TRBJ1-1; 8 bases map to TRBD1. The V and J ends lost 3 bases and 8 bases, in that order; junction bases with no gene match: 5. The CDR3 covers 13 residues.

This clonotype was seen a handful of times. In nucleotides, the CDR3 is TGTGCCAGCAGCCAACCCTCTCAGACTACGAACACTGAAGCTTTCTTT. It yields the protein CASSQPSQTTNTEAFF. This chain uses TRBV4-2 with TRBJ1-1, with D unclear. Between the trimmed V and J ends, which lost 2 bases and 1 base, there was a span of 14 bases. CDR1 is LGHNA and CDR2 is YNFKEQ in the germline V gene. There are 16 residues in the CDR3.

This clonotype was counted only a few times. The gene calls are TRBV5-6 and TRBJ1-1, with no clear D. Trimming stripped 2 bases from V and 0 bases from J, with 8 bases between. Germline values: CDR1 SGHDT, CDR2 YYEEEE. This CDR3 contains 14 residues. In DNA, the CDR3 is TGTGCCAGCAGCTTTGGCAGGCTGAACACTGAAGCTTTCTTT. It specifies CASSFGRLNTEAFF.